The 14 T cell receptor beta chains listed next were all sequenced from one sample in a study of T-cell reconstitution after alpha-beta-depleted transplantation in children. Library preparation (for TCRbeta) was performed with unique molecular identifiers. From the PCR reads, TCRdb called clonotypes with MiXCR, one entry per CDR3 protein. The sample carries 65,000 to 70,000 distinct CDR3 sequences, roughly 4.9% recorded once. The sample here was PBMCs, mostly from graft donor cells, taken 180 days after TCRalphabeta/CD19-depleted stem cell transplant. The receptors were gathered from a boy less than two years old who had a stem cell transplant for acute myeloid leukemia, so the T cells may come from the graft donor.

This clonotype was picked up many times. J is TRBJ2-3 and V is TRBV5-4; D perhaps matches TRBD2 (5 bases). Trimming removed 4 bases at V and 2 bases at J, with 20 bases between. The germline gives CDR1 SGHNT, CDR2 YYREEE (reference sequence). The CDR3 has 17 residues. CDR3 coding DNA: TGTGCCAGCAGCCCTGCCCCGGCGGGCGCGCCCACAGATACGCAGTATTTT. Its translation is CASSPAPAGAPTDTQYF. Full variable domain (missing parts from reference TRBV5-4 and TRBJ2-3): ETGVTQSPTHLIKTRGQQVTLRCSSQSGHNTVSWYQQALGQGPQFIFQYYREEENGRGNFPPRFSGLQFPNYSSELNVNALELDDSALYLCASSPAPAGAPTDTQYFGPGTRLTVL.

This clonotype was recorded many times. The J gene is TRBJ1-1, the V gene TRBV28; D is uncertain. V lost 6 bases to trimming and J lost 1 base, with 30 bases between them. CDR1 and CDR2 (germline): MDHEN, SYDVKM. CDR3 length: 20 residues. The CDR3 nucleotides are TGTGCCAGCAGCTCATTACGGCGACGACCCCTTGTCTTCTCGAACACTGAAGCTTTCTTT. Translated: CASSSLRRRPLVFSNTEAFF. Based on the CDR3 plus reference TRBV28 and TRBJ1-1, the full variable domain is DVKVTQSSRYLVKRTGEKVFLECVQDMDHENMFWYRQDPGLGLRLIYFSYDVKMKEKGDIPEGYSVSREKKERFSLILESASTNQTSMYLCASSSLRRRPLVFSNTEAFFGQGTRLTVV.

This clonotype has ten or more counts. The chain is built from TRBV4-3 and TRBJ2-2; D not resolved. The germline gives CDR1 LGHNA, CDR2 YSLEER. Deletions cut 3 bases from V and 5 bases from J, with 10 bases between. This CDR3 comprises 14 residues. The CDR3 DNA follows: TGCGCCAGCAGCCAGGGGTTCTCTACCGGGGAGCTGTTTTTT. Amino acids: CASSQGFSTGELFF.

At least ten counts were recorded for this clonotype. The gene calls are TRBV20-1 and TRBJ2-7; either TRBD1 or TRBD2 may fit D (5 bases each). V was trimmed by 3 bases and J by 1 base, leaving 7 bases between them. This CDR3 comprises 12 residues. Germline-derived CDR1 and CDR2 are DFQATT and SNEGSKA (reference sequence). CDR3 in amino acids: CSARGESYEQYV. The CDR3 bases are TGCAGTGCTAGGGGGGAGTCCTACGAGCAGTACGTC.

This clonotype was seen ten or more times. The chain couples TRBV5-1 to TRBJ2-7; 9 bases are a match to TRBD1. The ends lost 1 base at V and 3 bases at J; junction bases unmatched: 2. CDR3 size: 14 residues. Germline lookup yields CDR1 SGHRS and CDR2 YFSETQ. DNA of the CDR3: TGCGCCAGCAGCTTGAGGGACAGGGACTACGAGCAGTACTTC. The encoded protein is CASSLRDRDYEQYF.

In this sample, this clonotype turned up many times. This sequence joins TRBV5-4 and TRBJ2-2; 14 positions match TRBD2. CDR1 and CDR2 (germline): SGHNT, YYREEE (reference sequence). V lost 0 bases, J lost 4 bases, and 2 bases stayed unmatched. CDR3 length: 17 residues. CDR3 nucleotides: TGTGCCAGCAGCTTGGGACTAGCGGGGGGGGTCACCGGGGAGCTGTTTTTT. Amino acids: CASSLGLAGGVTGELFF.

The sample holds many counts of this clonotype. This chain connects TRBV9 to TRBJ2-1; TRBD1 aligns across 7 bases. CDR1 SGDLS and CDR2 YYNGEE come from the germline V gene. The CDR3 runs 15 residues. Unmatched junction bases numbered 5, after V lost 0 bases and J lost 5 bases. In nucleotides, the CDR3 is TGTGCCAGCAGCGTAGGCCAGGGGGTAGACAATGAGCAGTTCTTC. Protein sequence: CASSVGQGVDNEQFF.

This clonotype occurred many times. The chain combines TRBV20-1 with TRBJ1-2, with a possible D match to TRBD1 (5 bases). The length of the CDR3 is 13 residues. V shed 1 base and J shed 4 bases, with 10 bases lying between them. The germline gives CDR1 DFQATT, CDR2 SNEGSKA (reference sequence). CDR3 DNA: TGCAGTGCTAGAGGGGGGGTCGGCTATGGCTACACCTTC. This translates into CSARGGVGYGYTF.

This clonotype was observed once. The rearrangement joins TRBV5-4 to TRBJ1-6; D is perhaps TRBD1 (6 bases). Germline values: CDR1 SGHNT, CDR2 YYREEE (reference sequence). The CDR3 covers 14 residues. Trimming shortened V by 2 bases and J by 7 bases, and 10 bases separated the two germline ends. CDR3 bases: TGTGCCAGCAGCTTCCAGGGGTGGAATTCACCCCTCCACTTT. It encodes CASSFQGWNSPLHF. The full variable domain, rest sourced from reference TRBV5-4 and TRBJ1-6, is ETGVTQSPTHLIKTRGQQVTLRCSSQSGHNTVSWYQQALGQGPQFIFQYYREEENGRGNFPPRFSGLQFPNYSSELNVNALELDDSALYLCASSFQGWNSPLHFGNGTRLTVT.

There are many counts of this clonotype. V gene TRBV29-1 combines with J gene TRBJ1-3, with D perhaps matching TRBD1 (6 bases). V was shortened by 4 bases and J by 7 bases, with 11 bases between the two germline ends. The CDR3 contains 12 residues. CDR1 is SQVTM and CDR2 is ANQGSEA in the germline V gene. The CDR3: CSVVDQGNTIYF. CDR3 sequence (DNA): TGCAGCGTTGTGGACCAGGGGAACACCATATATTTT.

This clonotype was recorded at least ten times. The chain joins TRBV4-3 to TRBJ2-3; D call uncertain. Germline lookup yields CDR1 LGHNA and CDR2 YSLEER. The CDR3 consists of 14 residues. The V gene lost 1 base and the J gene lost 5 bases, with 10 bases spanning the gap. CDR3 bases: TGCGCCAGCAGCCAAGGTCCTCGCGGAGATACGCAGTATTTT. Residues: CASSQGPRGDTQYF.

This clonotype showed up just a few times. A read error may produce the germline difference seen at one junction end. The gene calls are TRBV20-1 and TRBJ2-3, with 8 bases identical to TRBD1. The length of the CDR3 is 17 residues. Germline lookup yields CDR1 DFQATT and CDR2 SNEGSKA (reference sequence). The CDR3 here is CCATSPRDRSFTDTQYF. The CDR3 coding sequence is TGCTGTGCTACGTCCCCCCGGGACAGGAGCTTCACAGATACGCAGTATTTT.

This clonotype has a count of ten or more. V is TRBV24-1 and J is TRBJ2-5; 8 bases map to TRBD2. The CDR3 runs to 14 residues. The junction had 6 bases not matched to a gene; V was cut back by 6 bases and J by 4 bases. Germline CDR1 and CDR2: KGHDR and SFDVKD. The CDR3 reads CATSPSGSRETQYF. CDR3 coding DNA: TGTGCCACCAGTCCTAGCGGGTCGAGAGAGACCCAGTACTTC.

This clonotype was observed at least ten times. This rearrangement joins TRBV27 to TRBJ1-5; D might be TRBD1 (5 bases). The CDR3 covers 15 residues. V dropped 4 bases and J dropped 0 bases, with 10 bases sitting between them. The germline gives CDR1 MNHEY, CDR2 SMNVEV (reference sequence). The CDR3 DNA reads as TGTGCCAGCAGTTGGGGGACTGATAGCAATCAGCCCCAGCATTTT. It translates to CASSWGTDSNQPQHF.